The 10 T cell receptor beta chains listed next were all sequenced from one sample in a study of monozygotic twins with inflammatory bowel disease. Using the 5' RACE reads, TCRdb records one entry per CDR3 protein without DNA. In all, the sample yields under 150,000 distinct CDR3 sequences. The specimen sequenced was blood. These receptors were obtained from a human donor with ulcerative colitis or Crohn's disease, or a healthy co-twin of an affected twin (not recorded which).

The V and J genes are TRBV10-3 and TRBJ2-5; the D call of TRBD1 rests on TCRdb alone, since no DNA is present to check it. The CDR3 has 12 amino acids. CDR1 and CDR2 from the germline V gene are ENHRY and SYGVKD. CDR3 protein: CAISGTGQTQYF.

This CDR3 is CASSPRNTEASF. The chain joins TRBV18 to TRBJ1-1. This CDR3 has 12 residues. Germline V CDR1 and CDR2: KGHSH, LQKENI.

V gene TRBV5-1 combines with J gene TRBJ2-3; TCRdb's assignment of TRBD1 cannot be checked, as there is no DNA. The CDR3 runs 14 residues. The germline CDR1 and CDR2 sequences are SGHRS and YFSETQ. CDR3 region: CASSYSGGTDTQYF.

The rearrangement links TRBV6-1 to TRBJ2-7; TCRdb proposes TRBD1, but this gene call is untestable without DNA. The CDR3 runs 14 residues. The germline CDR1 and CDR2 sequences are MNHNS and SASEGT. The CDR3 loop is CASTTDRGGREQYF.

V gene TRBV5-4 combines with J gene TRBJ1-1; TCRdb picks TRBD1, but there is no DNA to check that call. The CDR3 covers 17 residues. Per germline, CDR1 SGHNT and CDR2 YYREEE (reference sequence). This CDR3 reads CASSFGTEVLKDTEAFF.

The chain links TRBV19 to TRBJ1-5. Germline V gene lookup returns CDR1 LNHDA and CDR2 SQIVND (reference sequence). The CDR3 is made up of 13 amino acids. The chain's CDR3 is CASSPQTSQPQHF.

The chain combines TRBV12-3 or TRBV12-4 with TRBJ2-7. The CDR3 is made up of 14 amino acids. The CDR3: CASSFNPFVYEQYF.

The CDR3 region is CASSAQGLAGGNEQFF. This rearrangement joins TRBV5-1 to TRBJ2-1; the D call of TRBD2 rests on TCRdb alone, since no DNA is present to check it. The CDR3 loop spans 16 amino acids. Germline-derived CDR1 and CDR2 are SGHRS and YFSETQ.

This sequence joins TRBV7-9 and TRBJ1-6. The CDR3 runs to 15 residues. The germline CDR1 and CDR2 sequences are SEHNR and FQNEAQ (reference sequence). The CDR3 loop reads CASSDYGGGLSPLHF.

The chain carries TRBV20-1 and TRBJ2-3. Germline V gene data show CDR1 as DFQATT and CDR2 as SNEGSKA (reference sequence). CDR3 length equals 16 residues. The CDR3 here is CSARDLMKRRADTQYF.